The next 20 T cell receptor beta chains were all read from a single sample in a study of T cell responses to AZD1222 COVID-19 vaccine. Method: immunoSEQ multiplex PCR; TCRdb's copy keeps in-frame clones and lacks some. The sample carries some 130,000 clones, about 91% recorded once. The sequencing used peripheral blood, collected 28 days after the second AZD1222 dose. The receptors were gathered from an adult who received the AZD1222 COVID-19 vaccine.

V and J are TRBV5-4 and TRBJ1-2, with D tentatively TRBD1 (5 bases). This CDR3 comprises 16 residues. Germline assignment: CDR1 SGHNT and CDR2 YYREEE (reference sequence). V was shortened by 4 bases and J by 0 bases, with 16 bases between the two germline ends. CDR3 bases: TGTGCCAGCAGCGGAGGAACAGGCAATACTAACTATGGCTACACCTTC. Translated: CASSGGTGNTNYGYTF.

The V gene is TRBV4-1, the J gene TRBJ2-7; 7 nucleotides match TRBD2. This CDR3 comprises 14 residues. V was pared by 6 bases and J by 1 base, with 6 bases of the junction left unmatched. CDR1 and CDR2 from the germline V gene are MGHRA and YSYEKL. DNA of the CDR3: TGCGCCAGCAGTCTTCGGGAGGTGTCCTACGAGCAGTACTTC. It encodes CASSLREVSYEQYF.

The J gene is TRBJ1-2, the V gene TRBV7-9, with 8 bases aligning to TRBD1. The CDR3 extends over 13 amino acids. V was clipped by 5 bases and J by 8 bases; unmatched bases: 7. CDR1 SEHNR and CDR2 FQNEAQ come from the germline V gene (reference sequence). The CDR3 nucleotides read TGTGCCAGCAGCCTCAGGGGGCGAGACGGCTACACCTTC. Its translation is CASSLRGRDGYTF.

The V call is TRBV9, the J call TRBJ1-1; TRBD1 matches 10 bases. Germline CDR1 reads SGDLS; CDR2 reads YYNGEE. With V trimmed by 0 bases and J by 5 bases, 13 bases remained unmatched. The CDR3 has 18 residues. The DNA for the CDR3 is TGTGCCAGCAGCGTAGCCTCCACCCCGGGACAGGGGAGGACTGAAGCTTTCTTT. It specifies CASSVASTPGQGRTEAFF.

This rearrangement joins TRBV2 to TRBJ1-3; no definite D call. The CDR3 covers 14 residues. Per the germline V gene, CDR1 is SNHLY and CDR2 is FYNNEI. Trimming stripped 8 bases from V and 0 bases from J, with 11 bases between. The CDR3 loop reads CASRAENSGNTIYF. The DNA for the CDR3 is TGTGCCAGCCGGGCAGAGAACTCTGGAAACACCATATATTTT.

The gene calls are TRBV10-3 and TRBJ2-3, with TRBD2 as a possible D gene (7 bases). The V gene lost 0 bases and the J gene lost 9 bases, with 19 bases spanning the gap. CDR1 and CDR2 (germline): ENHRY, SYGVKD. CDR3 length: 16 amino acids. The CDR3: CAISESGGDNTGTQYF. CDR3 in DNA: TGTGCCATCAGTGAGTCGGGGGGGGACAACACAGGGACGCAGTATTTT.

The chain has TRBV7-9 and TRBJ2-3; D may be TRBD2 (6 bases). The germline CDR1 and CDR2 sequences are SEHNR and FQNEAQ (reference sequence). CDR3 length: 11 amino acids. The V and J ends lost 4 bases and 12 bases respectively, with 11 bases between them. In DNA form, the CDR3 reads TGTGCCAGCAGCTCGAGCGGGCGTCAGTATTTT. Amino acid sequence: CASSSSGRQYF.

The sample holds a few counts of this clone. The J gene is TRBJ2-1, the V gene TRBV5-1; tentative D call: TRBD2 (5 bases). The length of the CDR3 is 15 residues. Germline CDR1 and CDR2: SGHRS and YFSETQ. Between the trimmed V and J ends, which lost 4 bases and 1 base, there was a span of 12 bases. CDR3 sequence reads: CASSLGRTSYNEQFF. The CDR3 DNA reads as TGCGCCAGCAGCCTAGGACGGACTTCCTACAATGAGCAGTTCTTC. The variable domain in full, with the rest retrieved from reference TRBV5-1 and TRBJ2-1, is KAGVTQTPRYLIKTRGQQVTLSCSPISGHRSVSWYQQTPGQGLQFLFEYFSETQRNKGNFPGRFSGRQFSNSRSEMNVSTLELGDSALYLCASSLGRTSYNEQFFGPGTRLTVL.

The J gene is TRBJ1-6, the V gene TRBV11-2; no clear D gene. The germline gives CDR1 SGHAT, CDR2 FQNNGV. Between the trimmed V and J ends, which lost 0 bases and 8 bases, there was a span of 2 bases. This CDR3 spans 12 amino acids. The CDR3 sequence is CASSLDYSPLHF. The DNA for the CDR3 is TGTGCCAGCAGCTTAGATTATTCACCCCTCCACTTT.

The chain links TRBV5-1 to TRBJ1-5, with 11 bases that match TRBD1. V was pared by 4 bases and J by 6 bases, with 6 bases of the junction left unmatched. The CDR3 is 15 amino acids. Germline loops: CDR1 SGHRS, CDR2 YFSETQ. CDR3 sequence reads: CASSPLGQGGQPQHF. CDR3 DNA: TGCGCCAGCAGCCCCCTGGGACAGGGGGGTCAGCCCCAGCATTTT.

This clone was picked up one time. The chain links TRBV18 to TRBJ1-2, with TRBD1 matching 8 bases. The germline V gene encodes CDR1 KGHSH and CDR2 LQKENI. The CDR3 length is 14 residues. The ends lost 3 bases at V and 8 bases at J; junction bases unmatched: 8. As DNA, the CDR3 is TGTGCCAGCTCACCCCAGGGGGCGCAGGAAGGCTACACCTTC. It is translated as CASSPQGAQEGYTF.

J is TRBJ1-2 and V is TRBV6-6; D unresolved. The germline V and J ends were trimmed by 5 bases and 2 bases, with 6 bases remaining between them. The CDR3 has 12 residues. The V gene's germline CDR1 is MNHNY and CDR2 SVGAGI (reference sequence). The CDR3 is CASSPGNYGYTF. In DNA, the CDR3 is TGTGCCAGCAGTCCAGGAAACTATGGCTACACCTTC.

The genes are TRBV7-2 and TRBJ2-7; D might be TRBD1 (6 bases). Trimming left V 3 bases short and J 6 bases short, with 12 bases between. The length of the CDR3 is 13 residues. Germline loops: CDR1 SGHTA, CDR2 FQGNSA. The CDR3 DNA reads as TGTGCCAGCAGCTTTCAGGGGAGTCCCGAGCAGTACGTC. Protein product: CASSFQGSPEQYV.

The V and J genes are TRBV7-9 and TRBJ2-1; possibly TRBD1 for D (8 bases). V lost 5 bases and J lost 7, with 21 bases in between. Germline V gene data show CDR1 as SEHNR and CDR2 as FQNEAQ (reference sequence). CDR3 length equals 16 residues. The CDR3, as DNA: TGTGCCAGCAGCCCCAGGGGGCTAGCGGACTATAATGAGCAGTTCTTC. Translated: CASSPRGLADYNEQFF. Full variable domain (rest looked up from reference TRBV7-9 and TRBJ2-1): DTGVSQNPRHKITKRGQNVTFRCDPISEHNRLYWYRQTLGQGPEFLTYFQNEAQLEKSRLLSDRFSAERPKGSFSTLEIQRTEQGDSAMYLCASSPRGLADYNEQFFGPGTRLTVL.

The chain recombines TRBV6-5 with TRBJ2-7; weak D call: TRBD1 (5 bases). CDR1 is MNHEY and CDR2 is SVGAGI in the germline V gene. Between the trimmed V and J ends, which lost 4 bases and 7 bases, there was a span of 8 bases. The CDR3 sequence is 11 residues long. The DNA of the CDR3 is TGTGCCAGCAGTTCAGGGCGGGAGCAGTACTTC. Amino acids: CASSSGREQYF.

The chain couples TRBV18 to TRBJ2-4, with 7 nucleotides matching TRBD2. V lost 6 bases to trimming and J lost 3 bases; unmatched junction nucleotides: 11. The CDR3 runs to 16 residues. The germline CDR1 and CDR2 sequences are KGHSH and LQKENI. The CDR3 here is CASSAWGGIGKNIQYF. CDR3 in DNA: TGTGCCAGCTCCGCTTGGGGAGGGATAGGCAAAAACATTCAGTACTTC.

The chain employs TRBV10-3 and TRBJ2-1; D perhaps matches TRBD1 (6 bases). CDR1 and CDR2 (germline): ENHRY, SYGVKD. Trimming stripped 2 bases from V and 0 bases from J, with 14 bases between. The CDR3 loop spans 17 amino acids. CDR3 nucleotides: TGTGCCATCAGTGAGCCAGGACAGCTTAGCTCCTACAATGAGCAGTTCTTC. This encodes CAISEPGQLSSYNEQFF.

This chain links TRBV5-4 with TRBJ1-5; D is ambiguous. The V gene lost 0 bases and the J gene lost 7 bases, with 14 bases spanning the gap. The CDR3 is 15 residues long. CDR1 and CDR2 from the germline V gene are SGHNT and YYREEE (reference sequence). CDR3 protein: CASSLARKVGQPQHF. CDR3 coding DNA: TGTGCCAGCAGCTTGGCTAGGAAGGTGGGGCAGCCCCAGCATTTT.

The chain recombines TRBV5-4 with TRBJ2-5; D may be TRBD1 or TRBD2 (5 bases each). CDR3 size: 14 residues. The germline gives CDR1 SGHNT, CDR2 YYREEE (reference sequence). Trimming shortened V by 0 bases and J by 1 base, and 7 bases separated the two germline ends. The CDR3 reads CASSLGGPQETQYF. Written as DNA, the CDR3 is TGTGCCAGCAGCTTGGGGGGACCCCAAGAGACCCAGTACTTC.

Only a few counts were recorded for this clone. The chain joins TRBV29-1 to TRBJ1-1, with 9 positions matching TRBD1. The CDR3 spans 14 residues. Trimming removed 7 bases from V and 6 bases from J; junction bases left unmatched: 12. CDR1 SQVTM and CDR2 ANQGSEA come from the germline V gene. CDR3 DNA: TGCAGCGCCTCCGGACAGGGGTCGGAGGCTGAAGCTTTCTTT. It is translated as CSASGQGSEAEAFF.